Below are 18 T cell receptor beta chains sequenced from a single sample in a study of resident and recirculating memory T cells in vitiligo. Assay used: immunoSEQ multiplex PCR; TCRdb lists only in-frame clones, some missing. The repertoire holds 70,000 to 85,000 clones, with 80% to 95% as singletons. The sample was blood. The source of these receptors is a male donor with vitiligo.

This clone was found once. This chain connects TRBV5-1 to TRBJ2-3, with D uncertain. The CDR3 length is 13 residues. Trimming removed 3 bases at V and 4 bases at J, with 9 bases between. CDR1 and CDR2 (germline): SGHRS, YFSETQ. CDR3 sequence (DNA): TGCGCCAGCAGCTATTTCGGGTCAGATACGCAGTATTTT. Translated: CASSYFGSDTQYF.

The gene calls are TRBV9 and TRBJ1-2, with D hard to call. The CDR3 runs 16 residues. Trimming left V 0 bases short and J 3 bases short, with 15 bases between. CDR1 and CDR2 (germline): SGDLS, YYNGEE. The CDR3 coding sequence is TGTGCCAGCAGCGTAGCTTCGTCCCGCGGCTACTATGGCTACACCTTC. Translation gives CASSVASSRGYYGYTF.

The chain recombines TRBV29-1 with TRBJ1-2; 9 bases map to TRBD1. The trim removed 7 bases at V and 7 bases at J, leaving 10 bases unmatched. This CDR3 has 13 residues. Germline loops: CDR1 SQVTM, CDR2 ANQGSEA. DNA of the CDR3: TGCAGCGGTGTCGACAGGGGGATGGGTGGCTACACCTTC. This encodes CSGVDRGMGGYTF.

The chain has TRBV10-2 and TRBJ2-7; 9 bases are shared with TRBD1. CDR1 and CDR2 (germline): WSHSY, SAAADI. The CDR3 is made up of 14 amino acids. V lost 6 bases and J lost 7; bases outside the gene matches: 10. CDR3 region: CASRPGTGLSEQYF. The CDR3 bases are TGCGCCAGCAGGCCCGGGACAGGGCTGAGTGAGCAGTACTTC.

The chain recombines TRBV6-5 with TRBJ1-1; 8 bases line up with TRBD1. CDR3 size: 14 residues. The trim removed 7 bases at V and 3 bases at J, leaving 7 bases unmatched. From germline, CDR1 is MNHEY and CDR2 SVGAGI. CDR3 nucleotides: TGTGCCAGCACCCGACAGGGGACGGACACTGAAGCTTTCTTT. It codes for CASTRQGTDTEAFF.

V is TRBV7-2 and J is TRBJ1-2; no reliable D call. The CDR3 covers 14 residues. The ends were cut back, 1 base at V and 4 bases at J, with 10 bases in the middle. Germline CDR1 is SGHTA and CDR2 is FQGNSA. This chain's CDR3 is CASSLGTGSYGYTF. DNA of the CDR3: TGTGCCAGCAGCTTAGGTACGGGATCCTATGGCTACACCTTC. Drawing the rest from reference TRBV7-2 and TRBJ1-2, the complete variable domain is GAGVSQSPSNKVTEKGKDVELRCDPISGHTALYWYRQSLGQGLEFLIYFQGNSAPDKSGLPSDRFSAERTGGSVSTLTIQRTQQEDSAVYLCASSLGTGSYGYTFGSGTRLTVV.

CDR3 loop: CASRGTRTGIYEQYF. The CDR3 bases are TGTGCCAGTAGAGGGACCCGGACAGGGATCTACGAGCAGTACTTC. The genes are TRBV19 and TRBJ2-7; 8 positions agree with TRBD1. Germline trimming cut 6 bases from V and 3 bases from J; bases unmatched to any gene: 10. The CDR3 covers 15 residues. Per the germline V gene, CDR1 is LNHDA and CDR2 is SQIVND (reference sequence).

The rearrangement links TRBV2 to TRBJ1-6; no clear D gene. V was shortened by 3 bases and J by 0 bases, with 9 bases between the two germline ends. Germline V CDR1 and CDR2: SNHLY, FYNNEI. The CDR3 has 16 residues. DNA of the CDR3: TGTGCCAGCAGTGACCGGGGAAGCTCCTATAATTCACCCCTCCACTTT. Protein product: CASSDRGSSYNSPLHF. Full variable domain (rest looked up from reference TRBV2 and TRBJ1-6): EPEVTQTPSHQVTQMGQEVILRCVPISNHLYFYWYRQILGQKVEFLVSFYNNEISEKSEIFDDQFSVERPDGSNFTLKIRSTKLEDSAMYFCASSDRGSSYNSPLHFGNGTRLTVT.

The chain carries TRBV21-1 and TRBJ2-1; the table gives TRBD2 as D, unverified against the DNA. TRBV21-1 is marked as a pseudogene. CDR3 length: 15 residues. For the CDR3, the DNA is TGTGCCAGCAGCATCTGGGGACTACCTTACAATGAGCAGTTCTTC. This codes for CASSIWGLPYNEQFF.

This clone was recorded only once. The genes are TRBV5-6 and TRBJ1-2; D might be TRBD1 (5 bases). The germline CDR1 and CDR2 sequences are SGHDT and YYEEEE. The CDR3 totals 15 residues. The V end lost 1 base, the J end lost 3 bases, and 13 bases lay between the germline ends. The CDR3 sequence: CASSLRSGEYYGYTF. DNA for the CDR3: TGTGCCAGCAGCTTGCGGTCGGGGGAATACTATGGCTACACCTTC.

This rearrangement joins TRBV28 to TRBJ1-2; no reliable D call. Germline values: CDR1 MDHEN, CDR2 SYDVKM. This CDR3 region has 14 residues. Between the trimmed V and J ends, which lost 3 bases and 4 bases, there was a span of 12 bases. This chain's CDR3 is CASSFTASPYGYTF. The DNA of the CDR3 is TGTGCCAGCAGTTTCACTGCGTCCCCCTATGGCTACACCTTC.

This chain uses TRBV4-3 with TRBJ2-1; 10 nucleotides match TRBD2. The CDR3 covers 16 residues. V lost 0 bases and J lost 4; bases outside the gene matches: 3. Germline CDR1 and CDR2: LGHNA and YSLEER. The CDR3: CASSQEAGGRYNEQFF. The CDR3 DNA is TGCGCCAGCAGCCAAGAAGCGGGGGGGAGGTACAATGAGCAGTTCTTC.

The chain has TRBV13 and TRBJ2-1, with a possible D match to TRBD1 (6 bases). Germline values: CDR1 PRHDT, CDR2 FYEKMQ (reference sequence). V was shortened by 6 bases and J by 5 bases, with 11 bases between the two germline ends. The length of the CDR3 is 13 residues. The CDR3 DNA reads as TGTGCCAGCAGAAAGGGACAAAACAATGAGCAGTTCTTC. Its translation is CASRKGQNNEQFF.

This clone appeared a few times. The V and J genes are TRBV7-2 and TRBJ1-5; D is perhaps TRBD1 (6 bases). In germline, CDR1 is SGHTA, CDR2 FQGNSA. This CDR3 has 13 residues. Trimming stripped 5 bases from V and 5 bases from J, with 10 bases between. CDR3: CASSVQGDQPQHF. CDR3 DNA: TGTGCCAGCAGCGTACAGGGAGATCAGCCCCAGCATTTT. Variable domain in full (rest from reference TRBV7-2 and TRBJ1-5): GAGVSQSPSNKVTEKGKDVELRCDPISGHTALYWYRQSLGQGLEFLIYFQGNSAPDKSGLPSDRFSAERTGGSVSTLTIQRTQQEDSAVYLCASSVQGDQPQHFGDGTRLSIL.

The chain has TRBV6-1 and TRBJ2-5, with D possibly TRBD1 on 5 matching bases. The CDR3 length is 10 residues. Trimming took 6 bases from V and 7 from J, leaving 6 bases between them. CDR1 MNHNS and CDR2 SASEGT come from the germline V gene. The CDR3 coding sequence is TGTGCCAGCAGACAGGTGACCCAGTACTTC. The encoded protein is CASRQVTQYF.

This chain links TRBV7-3 with TRBJ1-1; D is possibly TRBD1 (6 bases). V was cut by 5 bases and J by 7 bases, with 14 bases left in between. The germline V gene encodes CDR1 SGHTA and CDR2 FQGTGA. The CDR3 loop spans 13 amino acids. CDR3 DNA: TGTGCCAGCAGCCGGGGGGGGCAGCTTGAAGCTTTCTTT. Translated, it gives CASSRGGQLEAFF.

This clone occurred once. The chain combines TRBV19 with TRBJ1-5; D gene unclear. CDR1 is LNHDA and CDR2 is SQIVND in the germline V gene (reference sequence). Trimming took off 4 bases at V and 6 bases at J, with 10 bases between the two ends. The CDR3 spans 13 residues. CDR3 sequence reads: CASSTGFTQPQHF. The CDR3 DNA reads as TGTGCCAGTAGTACGGGTTTCACTCAGCCCCAGCATTTT.

V usage is TRBV4-2 and J usage is TRBJ2-5; 7 positions match TRBD2. Per the germline V gene, CDR1 is LGHNA and CDR2 is YNFKEQ. After removal of 0 bases from V and 2 bases from J, the junction contained 3 bases not matched to a gene. The CDR3 consists of 15 residues. CDR3 in amino acids: CASSQEAGGQETQYF. CDR3 bases: TGTGCCAGCAGCCAAGAGGCCGGGGGGCAAGAGACCCAGTACTTC.